Following are 16 T cell receptor beta chains from one sample sequenced in a study of molecular identifiers for immune sequencing clone quantification. TCRdb re-called the PCR reads through MiXCR, storing one row per CDR3 protein. The repertoire has 80,000 to 100,000 distinct CDR3 sequences, roughly a quarter of them found once; the top ten carry 0.94%. Source material: naive CD8+ T cells from blood, with Jurkat cell RNA spiked in. Noted subset: FACS-sorted CD8+CD4-CCR7+CD45RA+ naive T cells. The receptors derive from a human donor in good health. Some libraries in this study had Jurkat cell RNA spiked in.

This clonotype came up a few times. The chain has TRBV7-9 and TRBJ1-1; D is perhaps TRBD1 (6 bases). This CDR3 is 14 amino acids long. With 2 bases removed from V and 5 bases from J, the gap between germline ends came to 12 bases. Germline loops: CDR1 SEHNR, CDR2 FQNEAQ (reference sequence). As DNA, the CDR3 is TGTGCCAGCAGCTTAAGTTTCAGGGGAACTGAAGCTTTCTTT. It translates to CASSLSFRGTEAFF.

The chain is built from TRBV7-9 and TRBJ2-3; D remains ambiguous. Trimming removed 5 bases at V and 2 bases at J, with 17 bases between. The CDR3 sequence is 16 residues long. CDR1 SEHNR and CDR2 FQNEAQ come from the germline V gene (reference sequence). The CDR3 DNA follows: TGTGCCAGCAGCCTCCGGGCCACCGAACTCACAGATACGCAGTATTTT. It codes for CASSLRATELTDTQYF.

With respect to this clonotype: Just one base apart from a much larger clone, this may be a read error. This chain links TRBV7-9 with TRBJ2-2; possibly TRBD1 for D (6 bases). The CDR3 sequence is 16 residues long. CDR1 SEHNR and CDR2 FQNEAQ come from the germline V gene (reference sequence). Trimming pared 4 bases from V and 4 bases from J, leaving 16 bases between. Written as DNA, the CDR3 is TGTGCCAGCAGCTCTTGGACAGAGGGACCCACCGGGGAGCTGTTTTTT. The encoded protein is CASSSWTEGPTGELFF.

This clonotype showed up just a few times. The CDR3 loop reads CASSLGTTNTGELFF. The CDR3 DNA reads as TGTGCCAGCAGCTTAGGAACTACTAACACCGGGGAGCTGTTTTTT. This chain uses TRBV7-9 with TRBJ2-2; D gene unclear. Germline CDR1 SEHNR, CDR2 FQNEAQ (reference sequence). The CDR3 has 15 residues. V lost 1 base and J 2 bases, leaving 8 bases between the germline ends.

This clonotype has ten or more counts. The chain is built from TRBV7-9 and TRBJ1-1; D call uncertain. CDR3 length: 13 residues. Germline V gene data show CDR1 as SEHNR and CDR2 as FQNEAQ (reference sequence). The V end lost 5 bases, the J end lost 5 bases, and 12 bases lay between the germline ends. CDR3 in amino acids: CASSPPVGTEAFF. Here the CDR3 DNA reads TGTGCCAGCAGCCCACCGGTTGGGACTGAAGCTTTCTTT.

This clonotype showed up many times. The V and J genes are TRBV7-9 and TRBJ2-3; 12 bases align to TRBD2. The V gene end was trimmed by 3 bases and the J gene end by 5 bases; junction bases not matched to a gene: 3. The CDR3 has 15 amino acids. Germline CDR1 is SEHNR and CDR2 is FQNEAQ (reference sequence). CDR3 amino acids: CASSFGLAGLDTQYF. The CDR3 bases are TGTGCCAGCAGCTTCGGACTAGCGGGATTAGATACGCAGTATTTT.

Ten or more counts support this clonotype. The chain employs TRBV9 and TRBJ2-1; 11 bases match TRBD2. The V segment lost 4 bases and the J segment 6 bases; nucleotides outside the gene matches: 3. This CDR3 has 14 amino acids. From germline, CDR1 is SGDLS and CDR2 YYNGEE. The CDR3: CASSPGTSGNEQFF. For the CDR3, the DNA is TGTGCCAGCAGCCCGGGGACTAGCGGCAATGAGCAGTTCTTC.

This clonotype was recorded once. This may come from a read error, since a much larger clone is one base off. The chain couples TRBV29-1 to TRBJ2-7, with 8 bases fitting TRBD2. CDR3 length: 12 amino acids. CDR1 is SQVTM and CDR2 is ANQGSEA in the germline V gene. CDR3 nucleotides: TGCAGCACGGGGGGGTTGGACTACGAGCGGTACTTC. Translation: CSTGGLDYERYF.

Concerning this clonotype itself: This sequence may be a read error, since a much larger clone differs from it by one base. The chain is built from TRBV6-5 and TRBJ2-7, with D uncertain. The CDR3 extends over 13 amino acids. Germline CDR1 MNHEY, CDR2 SVGAGI. This CDR3 is CASSYSAVSEQCF. Here the CDR3 DNA reads TGTGCCAGCAGTTATTCCGCGGTAAGCGAGCAGTGCTTC.

On this clonotype itself: At one end, the junction sequence differs from germline, possibly due to a read error. The rearrangement uses TRBV12-3 or TRBV12-4 and TRBJ2-1, with D possibly called TRBD1 or TRBD2 (5 bases each). The length of the CDR3 is 18 residues. For the CDR3, the DNA is TGTGTCAGCAGTTCACGCAACCGGGACCCCAAGTGGGGCAATGAGCAGCTCTTC. Protein: CVSSSRNRDPKWGNEQLF.

There are many counts of this clonotype. The genes are TRBV7-9 and TRBJ2-5; D is ambiguous. Trimming cost V 5 bases and J 4 bases, with 20 bases left between them. This CDR3 spans 16 amino acids. Germline-derived CDR1 and CDR2 are SEHNR and FQNEAQ (reference sequence). In DNA form, the CDR3 reads TGTGCCAGCAGCAAAGTCGGTGGTCACAGCCGAGAGACCCAGTACTTC. Its protein is CASSKVGGHSRETQYF.

The chain recombines TRBV9 with TRBJ2-7, with TRBD2 identical over 7 bases. The CDR3 length is 15 residues. V gave up 5 bases and J gave up 1 base; unmatched junction bases: 9. Germline V gene lookup returns CDR1 SGDLS and CDR2 YYNGEE. The chain's CDR3 is CASSKGREGSYEQYF. The CDR3 DNA follows: TGTGCCAGCAGTAAGGGCAGGGAGGGGTCCTACGAGCAGTACTTC.

Concerning this clonotype itself: A clone one base away is much larger, so this may be a read error. CDR3 protein: CASSLGPSLLATEASF. As DNA, the CDR3 is TGTGCCAGCAGCTTAGGCCCCTCGTTACTTGCCACTGAAGCTTCCTTT. The chain links TRBV11-2 to TRBJ1-1, with unresolved D. Germline V gives CDR1 SGHAT, CDR2 FQNNGV. This CDR3 is built from 16 residues.

This clonotype was observed at least ten times. The genes are TRBV7-9 and TRBJ2-5; perhaps TRBD1 as D (5 bases). V was pared by 1 base and J by 2 bases, with 11 bases between. The germline CDR1 and CDR2 sequences are SEHNR and FQNEAQ (reference sequence). This CDR3 region has 15 residues. CDR3 sequence (DNA): TGTGCCAGCAGCTTAGTCGGTGACAGACAAGAGACCCAGTACTTC. Its protein is CASSLVGDRQETQYF.

Concerning this clonotype itself: Being one base from a much bigger clone, this may be a read error. The chain joins TRBV29-1 to TRBJ1-3; D call uncertain. This CDR3 has 12 amino acids. CDR1 is SQVTM and CDR2 is ANQGSEA in the germline V gene. In DNA form, the CDR3 reads TGCAGCGGCCAATTTACTGGAAACGCCATATATTTT. This gives the protein CSGQFTGNAIYF.

This clonotype was seen repeatedly, ten times or more. In nucleotides, the CDR3 is TGTGCCAGCAGTTACTTCCGGGACAGAAGCTACGAGCAGTACTTC. This sequence encodes CASSYFRDRSYEQYF. V usage is TRBV6-2 or TRBV6-3 and J usage is TRBJ2-7; 7 bases match TRBD1. Germline assignment: CDR1 MNHEY and CDR2 SVGEGT. The CDR3 contains 15 residues. V shed 1 base and J 3 bases; nucleotides not matched to a gene: 6.